The rows below give T cell receptor beta chains drawn from one sample of a study of shared clonotypes between healthy human individuals. Profiling relied on immunoSEQ multiplex PCR, and the TCRdb table lists in-frame clones only, not all of them. The sample lists about 2.3 million clones; around 90% were seen once. Material: naive CD4+ T cells from PBMCs. Source of these receptors: a man in his late teens or twenties in good health. Some clones in this sample may be carry-over from other donors' samples. Both conserved end residues are part of each CDR3.

v_call,cdr3_aa
TRBV27,CASSVTLRGWGGANVLTF
TRBV5-1,CASSRLAAPINGETQYF
TRBV6-1,CASLGTRGNEQFF
TRBV7-3,CASSPNIDGTQYF
TRBV28,CASRRTGTGNTIYF
TRBV7-4,CASSPRDLPIDPYEQYF
TRBV28,CASSFGPQGVGGYTF
TRBV5-6,CASSLRPREQFF
TRBV25-1,CASSALVTSGTDEQFF
TRBV29-1,CSAFQRYQETQYF
TRBV2,CASSAEMTDTQYF
TRBV6-1,CASLPRPGSNQPQHF
TRBV5-4,CASSLDAGDRGNEQFF
TRBV10-1,CASSEGYSYEQYF
TRBV30,CAWAGNSNEKLFF
TRBV5-4,CASSVGGPGANVLTF
TRBV6-1,CASSVTGGDGYTF
TRBV6-1,CASSDRDRGRYGYTF
TRBV15,CATSRDEGSYEQYF
TRBV5-6,CASSSRGKGNQPQHF
TRBV5-6,CASSLVATAPGTQYF
TRBV7-6,CASVGGTEAFF
TRBV6-5,CASTRQGSPYEQYF
TRBV6-5,CASSSGTGETQYF
TRBV6-4,CASSTGVGTGELFF
TRBV14,CASSRRGTNTGELFF
TRBV9,CASSPAVYGYTF
TRBV4-2,CASSQGGIAYEQYF